This TCR beta chain was obtained from a study of control samples from healthy donors and cancer patients. The count of this clone is one. CDR3 length: 16 residues. Germline CDR1 LGHNA, CDR2 YNFKEQ. Trimming cost V 0 bases and J 3 bases, with 13 bases left between them. The protocol was immunoSEQ multiplex PCR, while the TCRdb copy is restricted to in-frame clones and leaves out a portion. This sample has approximately 87,000 clones, with 80% to 95% found just once. The V call is TRBV4-2, the J call TRBJ2-3; the D gene is possibly TRBD2 (5 bases). The TCR comes from a woman between 40 and 50 years old with lung cancer. Specimen: PBMCs. The CDR3 loop reads CASSQDPQRPTDTQYF. CDR3 coding DNA: TGTGCCAGCAGCCAAGACCCCCAGCGGCCTACAGATACGCAGTATTTT.